This TCR beta chain was identified in a study of shared clonotypes between healthy human individuals. Splitting of CD4+ cells produced CD45RA+ naive and CD45RA-negative memory subsets. V lost 0 bases to trimming and J lost 8 bases; unmatched junction nucleotides: 13. The germline V gene encodes CDR1 SGHRS and CDR2 YFSETQ. CDR3 length: 18 amino acids. Authors' processing steps: Junction-only immunoSEQ data arrived without quality scores, meaning filtering differed. Profiling relied on immunoSEQ multiplex PCR, and the TCRdb table lists in-frame clones only, not all of them. That table furnishes V, J and clone size, whereas the DNA furnished D and trimming. The table includes 2 million to 3 million clones, 93% detected once.

The chain is built from TRBV5-1 and TRBJ2-1; 11 bases match TRBD2. The sequencing sample was made of naive CD4+ T cells from PBMCs. As to subset: CD45RA+ positively selected. The source is a man between 18 and 35 years old in good health. Some clones in this sample may be carry-over from other donors' samples. The CDR3 region is CASSLAGLAGGSGDEQFF. The CDR3 nucleotides read TGCGCCAGCAGCTTGGCCGGGCTAGCGGGAGGAAGTGGCGATGAGCAGTTCTTC.